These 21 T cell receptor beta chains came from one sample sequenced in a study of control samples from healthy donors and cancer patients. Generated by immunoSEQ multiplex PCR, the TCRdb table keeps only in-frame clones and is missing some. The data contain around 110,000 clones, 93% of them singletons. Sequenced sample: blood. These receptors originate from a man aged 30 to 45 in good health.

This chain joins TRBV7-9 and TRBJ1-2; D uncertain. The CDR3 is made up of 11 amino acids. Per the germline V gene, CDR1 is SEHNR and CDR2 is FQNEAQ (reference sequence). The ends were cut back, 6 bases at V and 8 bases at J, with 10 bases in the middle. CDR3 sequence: CASREVEGYTF. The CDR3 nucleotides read TGTGCCAGCAGAGAAGTGGAGGGCTACACCTTC. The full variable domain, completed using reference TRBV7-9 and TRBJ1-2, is DTGVSQNPRHKITKRGQNVTFRCDPISEHNRLYWYRQTLGQGPEFLTYFQNEAQLEKSRLLSDRFSAERPKGSFSTLEIQRTEQGDSAMYLCASREVEGYTFGSGTRLTVV.

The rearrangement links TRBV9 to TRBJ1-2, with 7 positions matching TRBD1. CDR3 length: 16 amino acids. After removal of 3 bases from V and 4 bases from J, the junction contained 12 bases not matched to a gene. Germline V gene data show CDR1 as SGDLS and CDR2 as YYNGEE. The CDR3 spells CASSDLTGDQGYGYTF. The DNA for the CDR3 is TGTGCCAGCAGCGACCTTACAGGGGATCAGGGCTATGGCTACACCTTC. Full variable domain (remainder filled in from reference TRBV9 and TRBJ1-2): DSGVTQTPKHLITATGQRVTLRCSPRSGDLSVYWYQQSLDQGLQFLIQYYNGEERAKGNILERFSAQQFPDLHSELNLSSLELGDSALYFCASSDLTGDQGYGYTFGSGTRLTVV.

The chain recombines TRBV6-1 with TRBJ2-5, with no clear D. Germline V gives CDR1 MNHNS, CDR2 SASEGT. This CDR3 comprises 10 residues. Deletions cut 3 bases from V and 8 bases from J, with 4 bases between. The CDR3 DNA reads TGTGCCAGCAGTGAGGTAACCCAGTACTTC. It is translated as CASSEVTQYF.

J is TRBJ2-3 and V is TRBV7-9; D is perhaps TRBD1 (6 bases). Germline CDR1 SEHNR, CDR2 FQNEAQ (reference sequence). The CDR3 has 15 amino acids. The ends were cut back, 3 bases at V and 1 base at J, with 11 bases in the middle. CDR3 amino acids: CASSFEGVGTDTQYF. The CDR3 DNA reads TGTGCCAGCAGCTTCGAGGGGGTGGGCACAGATACGCAGTATTTT.

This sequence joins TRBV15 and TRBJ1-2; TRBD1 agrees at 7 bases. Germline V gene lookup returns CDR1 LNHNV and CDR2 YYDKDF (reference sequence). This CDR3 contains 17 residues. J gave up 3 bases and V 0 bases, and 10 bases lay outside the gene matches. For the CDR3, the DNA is TGTGCCACCAGCAGAGATAGCAGGGGGATTATGGACTATGGCTACACCTTC. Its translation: CATSRDSRGIMDYGYTF.

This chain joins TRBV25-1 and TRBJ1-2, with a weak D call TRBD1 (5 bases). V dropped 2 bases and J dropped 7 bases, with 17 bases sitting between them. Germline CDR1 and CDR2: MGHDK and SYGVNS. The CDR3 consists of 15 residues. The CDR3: CASSEEGAGRGGYTF. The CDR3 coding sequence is TGTGCCAGCAGTGAAGAGGGCGCCGGGAGGGGTGGCTACACCTTC.

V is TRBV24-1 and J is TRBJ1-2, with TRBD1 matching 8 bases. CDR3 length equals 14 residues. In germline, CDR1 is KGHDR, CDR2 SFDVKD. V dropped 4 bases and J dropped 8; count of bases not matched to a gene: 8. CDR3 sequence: CATSDQDRVWGYTF. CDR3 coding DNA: TGTGCCACCAGTGACCAGGACAGGGTTTGGGGCTACACCTTC.

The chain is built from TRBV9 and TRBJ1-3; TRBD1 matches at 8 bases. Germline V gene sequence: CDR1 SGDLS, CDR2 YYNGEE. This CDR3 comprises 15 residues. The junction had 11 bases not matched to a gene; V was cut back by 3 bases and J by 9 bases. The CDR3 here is CASSAAGTGWGTIYF. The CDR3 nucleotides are TGTGCCAGCAGCGCCGCCGGGACAGGCTGGGGCACCATATATTTT.

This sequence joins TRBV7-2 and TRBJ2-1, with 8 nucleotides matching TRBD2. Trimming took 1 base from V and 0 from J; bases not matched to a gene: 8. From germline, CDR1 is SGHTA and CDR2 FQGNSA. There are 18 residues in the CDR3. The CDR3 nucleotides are TGTGCCAGCAGCTTAGGGGTCGCGGGGGGCTACTCCTACAATGAGCAGTTCTTC. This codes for CASSLGVAGGYSYNEQFF.

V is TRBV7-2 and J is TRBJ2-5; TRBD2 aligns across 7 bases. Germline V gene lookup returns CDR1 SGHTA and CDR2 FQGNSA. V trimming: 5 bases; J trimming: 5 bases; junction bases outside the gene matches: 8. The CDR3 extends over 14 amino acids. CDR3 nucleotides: TGTGCCAGCAGCCCACGGGGGGTACGGGAGACCCAGTACTTC. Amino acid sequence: CASSPRGVRETQYF.

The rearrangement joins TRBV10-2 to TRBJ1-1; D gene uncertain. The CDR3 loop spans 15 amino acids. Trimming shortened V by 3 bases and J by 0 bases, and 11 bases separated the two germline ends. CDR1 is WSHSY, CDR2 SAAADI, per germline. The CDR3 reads CASSDPRGLNTEAFF. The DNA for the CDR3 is TGCGCCAGCAGTGACCCCAGAGGGTTGAACACTGAAGCTTTCTTT.

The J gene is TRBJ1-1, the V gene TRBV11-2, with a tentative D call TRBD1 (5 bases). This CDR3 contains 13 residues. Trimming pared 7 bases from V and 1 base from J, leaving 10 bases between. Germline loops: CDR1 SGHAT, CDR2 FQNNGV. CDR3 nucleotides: TGTGCCAGCACCCCCGGGGGGAACACTGAAGCTTTCTTT. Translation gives CASTPGGNTEAFF.

This CDR3 is CASRTAPPLHF. The CDR3 bases are TGTGCCAGCAGGACGGCCCCCCCCCTCCACTTT. This chain uses TRBV6-5 with TRBJ1-6; D not resolved. The germline CDR1 and CDR2 sequences are MNHEY and SVGAGI. This CDR3 contains 11 residues. V shed 6 bases and J shed 13 bases, with 10 bases lying between them.

CDR3 coding DNA: TGTGCCAGCAGCCCGTCAGCGGGGGCCTCCTACGAGCAGTACTTC. This sequence encodes CASSPSAGASYEQYF. The genes are TRBV6-5 and TRBJ2-7; the match to TRBD2 covers 8 bases. Losses at the gene ends were 6 bases for V and 0 bases for J; bases not matched to a gene: 7. This CDR3 has 15 residues. In germline, CDR1 is MNHEY, CDR2 SVGAGI.

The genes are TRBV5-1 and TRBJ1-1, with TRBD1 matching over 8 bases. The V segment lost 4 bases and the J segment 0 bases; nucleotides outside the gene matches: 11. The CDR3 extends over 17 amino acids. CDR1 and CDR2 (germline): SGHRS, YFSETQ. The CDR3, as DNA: TGCGCCAGCAGCCCTGAGGACAGGGCGAGGATGAACACTGAAGCTTTCTTT. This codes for CASSPEDRARMNTEAFF.

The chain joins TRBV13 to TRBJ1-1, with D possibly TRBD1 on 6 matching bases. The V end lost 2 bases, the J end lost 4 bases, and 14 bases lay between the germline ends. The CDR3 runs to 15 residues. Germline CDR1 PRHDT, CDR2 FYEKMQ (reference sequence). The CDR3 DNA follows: TGTGCCAGCAGCTTAAGCCAACAGGGAAGCACTGAAGCTTTCTTT. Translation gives CASSLSQQGSTEAFF.

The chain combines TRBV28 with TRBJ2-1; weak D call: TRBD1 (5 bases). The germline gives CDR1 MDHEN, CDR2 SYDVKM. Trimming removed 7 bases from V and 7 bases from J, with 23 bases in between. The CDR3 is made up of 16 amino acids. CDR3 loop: CASTPLEAGSWNEQFF. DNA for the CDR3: TGTGCCAGCACCCCTTTAGAGGCAGGGTCATGGAATGAGCAGTTCTTC.

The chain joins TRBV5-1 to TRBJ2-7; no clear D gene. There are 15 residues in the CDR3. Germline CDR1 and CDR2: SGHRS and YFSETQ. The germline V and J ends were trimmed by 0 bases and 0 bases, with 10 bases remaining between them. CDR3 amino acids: CASSLVRSPSYEQYF. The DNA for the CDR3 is TGCGCCAGCAGCTTGGTAAGGTCACCCTCCTACGAGCAGTACTTC.

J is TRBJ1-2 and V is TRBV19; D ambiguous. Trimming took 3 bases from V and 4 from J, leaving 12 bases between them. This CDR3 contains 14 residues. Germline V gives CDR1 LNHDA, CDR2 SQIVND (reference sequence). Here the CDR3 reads CASSIPGGRYGYTF. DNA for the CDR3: TGTGCCAGTAGTATTCCCGGAGGCCGCTATGGCTACACCTTC.

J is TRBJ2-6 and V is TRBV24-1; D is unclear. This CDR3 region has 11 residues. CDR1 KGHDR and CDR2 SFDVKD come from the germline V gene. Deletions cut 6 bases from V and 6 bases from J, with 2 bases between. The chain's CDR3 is CATSSANVLTF. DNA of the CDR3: TGTGCCACCAGTTCGGCCAACGTCCTGACTTTC.

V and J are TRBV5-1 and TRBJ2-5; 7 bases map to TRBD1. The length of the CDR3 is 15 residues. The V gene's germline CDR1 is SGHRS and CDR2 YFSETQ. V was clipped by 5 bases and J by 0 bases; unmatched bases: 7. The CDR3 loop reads CASRPKTGHQETQYF. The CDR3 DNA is TGCGCCAGCAGACCCAAGACAGGGCACCAAGAGACCCAGTACTTC. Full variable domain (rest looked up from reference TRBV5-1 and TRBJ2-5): KAGVTQTPRYLIKTRGQQVTLSCSPISGHRSVSWYQQTPGQGLQFLFEYFSETQRNKGNFPGRFSGRQFSNSRSEMNVSTLELGDSALYLCASRPKTGHQETQYFGPGTRLLVL.